This T cell receptor (beta chain) came from a study of CD8 T cells in ankylosing spondylitis. With molecular barcodes, quantitative 5'-RACE was used to make the TCR beta libraries. TCRdb re-called the 5' RACE reads with MiXCR, one entry per CDR3 protein. This repertoire shows fewer than 450,000 distinct CDR3 sequences, more than 15% found once; its top ten account for 1%. Study results and caveats: What seemed typical of ankylosing spondylitis blood was a TCR beta motif built from eight highly homologous variants.

This CDR3 is built from 15 residues. Germline CDR1 SGHNT, CDR2 YYREEE (reference sequence). V lost 3 bases to trimming and J lost 3 bases; unmatched junction nucleotides: 9. In regard to this clonotype: Its antigen is currently unknown.

The gene calls are TRBV5-4 and TRBJ2-7; 7 bases map to TRBD1. The sequencing input was blood, either unsorted or a sorted T cell fraction (not recorded which). The TCR sequence derives from a male donor with ankylosing spondylitis. The CDR3 loop is CASSSDRLYDYEQYF. DNA for the CDR3: TGTGCCAGCAGCTCGGACAGGCTTTATGACTACGAGCAGTACTTC.